This T cell receptor (beta chain) is from a study of CD8 T cells in Susac syndrome. The study, taken as a whole, reports: The study's TCR sequencing and HLA analysis covered a relatively small number of individuals, and the study acknowledged this.

With respect to this clonotype: What it recognizes is unknown.

Trimming removed 0 bases from V and 7 bases from J, with 9 bases in between. This CDR3 is 12 amino acids long. Germline CDR1 reads GTSNPN; CDR2 reads SVGIG (reference sequence). An input of roughly 0.45 to 1 ug of RNA was subjected to reverse transcription using random hexamers. The amplification used immunoSEQ multiplex PCR on TCR beta CDR3; it spanned 54 Vbeta and 13 Jbeta. Using its own MiXCR run on the immunoSEQ multiplex PCR reads, TCRdb lists one record per CDR3 protein. The repertoire holds 250,000 or so distinct CDR3 sequences, with around 93% as singletons. The multiple sclerosis control group consisted of treatment-naive patients whose relapsing-remitting disease, which was either stable or active, fulfilled revised McDonald criteria. Negative isolation was applied to CD8+ and CD4+ T cells, and FACS enrichment was applied to TEMRA cells.

This sequence joins TRBV30 and TRBJ1-2, with D unresolved. The specimen sequenced was CD4+ T cells from PBMCs. This clonotype originated in a human donor with multiple sclerosis. CDR3 DNA: TGTGCCTGGAGTGTACGGGTGGGTGGCTACACCTTC. It specifies CAWSVRVGGYTF.